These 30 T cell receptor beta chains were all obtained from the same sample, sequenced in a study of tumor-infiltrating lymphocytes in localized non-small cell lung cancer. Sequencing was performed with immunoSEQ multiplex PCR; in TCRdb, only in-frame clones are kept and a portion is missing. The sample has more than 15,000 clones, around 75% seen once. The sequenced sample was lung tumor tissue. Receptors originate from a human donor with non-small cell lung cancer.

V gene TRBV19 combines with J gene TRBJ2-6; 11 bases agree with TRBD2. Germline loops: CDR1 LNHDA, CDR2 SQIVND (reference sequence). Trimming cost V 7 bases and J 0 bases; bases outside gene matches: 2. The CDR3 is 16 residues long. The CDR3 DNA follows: TGTGCCAGTACTAGCGGGGGGAGCTCTGGGGCCAACGTCCTGACTTTC. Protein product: CASTSGGSSGANVLTF.

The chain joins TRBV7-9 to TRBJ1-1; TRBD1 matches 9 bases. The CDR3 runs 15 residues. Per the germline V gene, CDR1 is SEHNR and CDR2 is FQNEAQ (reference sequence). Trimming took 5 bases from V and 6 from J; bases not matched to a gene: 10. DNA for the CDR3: TGTGCCAGCAGCCAAGGACAGGGGAGGCCGCCTGAAGCTTTCTTT. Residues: CASSQGQGRPPEAFF.

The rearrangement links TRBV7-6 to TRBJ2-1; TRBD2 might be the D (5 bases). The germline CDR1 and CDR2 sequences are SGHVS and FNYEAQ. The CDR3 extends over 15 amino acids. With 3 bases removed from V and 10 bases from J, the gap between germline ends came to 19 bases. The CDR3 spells CASSFFSPGNSEQFF. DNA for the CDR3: TGTGCCAGCAGCTTTTTCTCGCCCGGGAATTCAGAGCAGTTCTTC.

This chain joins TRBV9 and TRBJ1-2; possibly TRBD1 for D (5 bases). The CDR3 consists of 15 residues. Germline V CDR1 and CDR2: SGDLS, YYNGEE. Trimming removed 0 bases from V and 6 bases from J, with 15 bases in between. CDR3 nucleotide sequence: TGTGCCAGCAGCGTAGGGCGGGGGACGGGAAATGGCTACACCTTC. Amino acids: CASSVGRGTGNGYTF.

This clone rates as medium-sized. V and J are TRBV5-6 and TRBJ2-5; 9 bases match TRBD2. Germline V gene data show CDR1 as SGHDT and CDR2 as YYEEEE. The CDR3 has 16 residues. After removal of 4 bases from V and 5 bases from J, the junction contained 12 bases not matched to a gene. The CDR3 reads CASSGGTSSLGETQYF. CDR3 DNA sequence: TGTGCCAGCAGCGGCGGGACTAGCTCCCTCGGGGAGACCCAGTACTTC.

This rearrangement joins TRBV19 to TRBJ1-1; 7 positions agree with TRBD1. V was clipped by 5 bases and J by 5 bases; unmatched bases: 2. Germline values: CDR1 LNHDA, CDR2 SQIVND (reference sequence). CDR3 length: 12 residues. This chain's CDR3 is CASSPGGTEAFF. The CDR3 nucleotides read TGTGCCAGTAGTCCAGGGGGAACTGAAGCTTTCTTT.

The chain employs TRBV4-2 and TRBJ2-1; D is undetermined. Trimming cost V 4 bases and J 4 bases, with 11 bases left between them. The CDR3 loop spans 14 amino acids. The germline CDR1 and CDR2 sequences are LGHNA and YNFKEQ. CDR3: CASSPPDPYNEQFF. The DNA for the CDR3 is TGTGCCAGCAGCCCGCCCGACCCTTACAATGAGCAGTTCTTC.

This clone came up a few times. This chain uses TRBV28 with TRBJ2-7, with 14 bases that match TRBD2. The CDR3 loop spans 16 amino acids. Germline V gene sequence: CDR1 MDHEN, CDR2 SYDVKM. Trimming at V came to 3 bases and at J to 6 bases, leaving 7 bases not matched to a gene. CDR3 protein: CASSLAGTSGSREQYF. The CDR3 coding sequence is TGTGCCAGCAGTTTGGCCGGGACTAGCGGGAGCCGCGAGCAGTACTTC. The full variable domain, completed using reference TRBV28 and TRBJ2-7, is DVKVTQSSRYLVKRTGEKVFLECVQDMDHENMFWYRQDPGLGLRLIYFSYDVKMKEKGDIPEGYSVSREKKERFSLILESASTNQTSMYLCASSLAGTSGSREQYFGPGTRLTVT.

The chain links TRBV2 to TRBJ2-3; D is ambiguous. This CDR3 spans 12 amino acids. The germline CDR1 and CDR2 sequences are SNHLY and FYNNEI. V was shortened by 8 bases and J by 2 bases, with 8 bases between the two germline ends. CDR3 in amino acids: CASQWVTDTQYF. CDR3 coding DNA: TGTGCCAGCCAATGGGTCACAGATACGCAGTATTTT.

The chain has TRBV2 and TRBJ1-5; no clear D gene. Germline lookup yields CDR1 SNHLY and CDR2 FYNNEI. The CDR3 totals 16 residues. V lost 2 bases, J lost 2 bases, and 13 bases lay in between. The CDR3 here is CASSETEPTGNQPQHF. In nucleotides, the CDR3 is TGTGCCAGCAGTGAAACGGAACCAACGGGCAATCAGCCCCAGCATTTT.

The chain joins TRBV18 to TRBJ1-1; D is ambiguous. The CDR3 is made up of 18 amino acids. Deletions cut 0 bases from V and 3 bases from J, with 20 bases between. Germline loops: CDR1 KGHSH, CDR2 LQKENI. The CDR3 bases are TGTGCCAGCTCACCACCACGTGGGTCCTCTCTACGGGACACTGAAGCTTTCTTT. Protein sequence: CASSPPRGSSLRDTEAFF.

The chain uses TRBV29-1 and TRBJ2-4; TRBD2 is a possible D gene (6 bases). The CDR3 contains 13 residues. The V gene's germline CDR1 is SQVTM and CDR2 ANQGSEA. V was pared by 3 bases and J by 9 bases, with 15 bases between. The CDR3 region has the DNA TGCAGCGTTGAGGAACTAGCAGGGAGCATTCAGTACTTC. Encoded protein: CSVEELAGSIQYF.

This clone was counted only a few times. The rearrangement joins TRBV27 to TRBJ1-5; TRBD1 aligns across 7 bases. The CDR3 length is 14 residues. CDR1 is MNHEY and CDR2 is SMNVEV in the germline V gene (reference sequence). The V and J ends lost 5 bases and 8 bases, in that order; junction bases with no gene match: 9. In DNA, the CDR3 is TGTGCCAGCAGTCTGACAGGGCCTCAGGAGCCCCAGCATTTT. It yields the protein CASSLTGPQEPQHF.

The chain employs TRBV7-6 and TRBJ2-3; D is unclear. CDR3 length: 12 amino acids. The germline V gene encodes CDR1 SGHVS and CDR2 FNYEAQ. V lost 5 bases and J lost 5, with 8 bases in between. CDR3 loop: CASSPEQDTQYF. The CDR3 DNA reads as TGTGCCAGCAGCCCCGAGCAAGATACGCAGTATTTT.

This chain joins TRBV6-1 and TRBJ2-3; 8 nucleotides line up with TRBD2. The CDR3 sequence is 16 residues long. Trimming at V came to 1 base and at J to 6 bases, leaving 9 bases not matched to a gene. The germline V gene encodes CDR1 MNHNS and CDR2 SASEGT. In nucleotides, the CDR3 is TGTGCCAGCAGTGAAGTTCCGGGAGGGCCAGCGGATACGCAGTATTTT. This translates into CASSEVPGGPADTQYF.

CDR3 sequence: CASSLRQGGITEAFF. In DNA form, the CDR3 reads TGCGCCAGCAGCCTAAGACAGGGGGGGATAACTGAAGCTTTCTTT. J is TRBJ1-1 and V is TRBV4-1, with 9 bases matching TRBD1. The germline V gene encodes CDR1 MGHRA and CDR2 YSYEKL. V was pared by 4 bases and J by 5 bases, with 8 bases of the junction left unmatched. This CDR3 spans 15 amino acids.

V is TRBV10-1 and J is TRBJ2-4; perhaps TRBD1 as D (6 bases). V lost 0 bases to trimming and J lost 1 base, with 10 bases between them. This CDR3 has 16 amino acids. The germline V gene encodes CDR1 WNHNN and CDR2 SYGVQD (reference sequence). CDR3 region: CASSESSTGAKNIQYF. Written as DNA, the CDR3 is TGCGCCAGCAGTGAGTCAAGTACAGGGGCCAAAAACATTCAGTACTTC.

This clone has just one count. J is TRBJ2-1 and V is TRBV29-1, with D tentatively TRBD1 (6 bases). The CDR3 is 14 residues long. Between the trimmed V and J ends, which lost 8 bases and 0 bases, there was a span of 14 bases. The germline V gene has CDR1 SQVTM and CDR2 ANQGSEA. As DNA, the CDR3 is TGCAGCTGTCTTGGGACACGCTCCTACAATGAGCAGTTCTTC. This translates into CSCLGTRSYNEQFF.

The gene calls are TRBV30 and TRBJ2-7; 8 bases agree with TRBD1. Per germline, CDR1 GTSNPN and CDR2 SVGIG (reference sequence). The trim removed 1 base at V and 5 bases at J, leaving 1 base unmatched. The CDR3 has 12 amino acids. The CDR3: CAWSATGDEQYF. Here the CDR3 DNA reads TGTGCCTGGAGTGCGACAGGGGACGAGCAGTACTTC.

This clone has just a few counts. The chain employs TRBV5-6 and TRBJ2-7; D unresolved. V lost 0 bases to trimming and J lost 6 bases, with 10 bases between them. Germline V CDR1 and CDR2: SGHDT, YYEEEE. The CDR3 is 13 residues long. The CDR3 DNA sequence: TGTGCCAGCAGCTTGGTATCTGGGTTCGAGCAGTACTTC. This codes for CASSLVSGFEQYF.

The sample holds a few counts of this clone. The CDR3 sequence is CASSETTNTEAFF. DNA for the CDR3: TGTGCCAGCAGTGAGACTACGAACACTGAAGCTTTCTTT. This sequence joins TRBV25-1 and TRBJ1-1; D is unresolved. Germline values: CDR1 MGHDK, CDR2 SYGVNS. The CDR3 loop spans 13 amino acids. Trimming shortened V by 3 bases and J by 1 base, and 6 bases separated the two germline ends.

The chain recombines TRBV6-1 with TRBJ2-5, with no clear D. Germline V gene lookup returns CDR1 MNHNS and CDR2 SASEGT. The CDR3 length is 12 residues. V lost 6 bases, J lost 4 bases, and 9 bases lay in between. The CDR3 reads CASSFDGETQYF. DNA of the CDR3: TGTGCCAGCAGCTTCGACGGAGAGACCCAGTACTTC.

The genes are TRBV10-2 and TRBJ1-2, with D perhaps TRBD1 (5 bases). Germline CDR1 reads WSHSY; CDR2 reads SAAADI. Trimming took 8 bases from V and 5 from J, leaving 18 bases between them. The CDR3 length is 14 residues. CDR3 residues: CASRMDGQGYGYTF. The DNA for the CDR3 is TGCGCCAGCCGGATGGACGGGCAGGGTTATGGCTACACCTTC.

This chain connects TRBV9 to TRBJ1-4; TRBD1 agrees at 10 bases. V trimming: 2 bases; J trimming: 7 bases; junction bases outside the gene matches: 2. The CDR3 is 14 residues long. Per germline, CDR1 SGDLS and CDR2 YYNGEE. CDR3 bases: TGTGCCAGCAGCGTCGGACAGGGGGGTGAAAAACTGTTTTTT. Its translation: CASSVGQGGEKLFF.

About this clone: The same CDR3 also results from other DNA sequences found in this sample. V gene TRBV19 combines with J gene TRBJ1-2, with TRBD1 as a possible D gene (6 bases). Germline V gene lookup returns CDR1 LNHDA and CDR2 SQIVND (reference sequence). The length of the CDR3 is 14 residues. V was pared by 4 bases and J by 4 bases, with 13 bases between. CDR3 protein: CASSTGDTLYGYTF. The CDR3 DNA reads TGTGCCAGTAGTACAGGGGATACGCTCTATGGCTACACCTTC. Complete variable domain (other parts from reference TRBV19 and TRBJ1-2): DGGITQSPKYLFRKEGQNVTLSCEQNLNHDAMYWYRQDPGQGLRLIYYSQIVNDFQKGDIAEGYSVSREKKESFPLTVTSAQKNPTAFYLCASSTGDTLYGYTFGSGTRLTVV.

CDR3 sequence: CASWSGQENLNTEAFF. CDR3 nucleotide sequence: TGTGCCAGCTGGAGTGGACAGGAAAACTTGAACACTGAAGCTTTCTTT. V usage is TRBV6-6 and J usage is TRBJ1-1, with TRBD1 matching 7 bases. J gave up 0 bases and V 8 bases, and 12 bases lay outside the gene matches. Per germline, CDR1 MNHNY and CDR2 SVGAGI (reference sequence). The CDR3 has 16 residues.

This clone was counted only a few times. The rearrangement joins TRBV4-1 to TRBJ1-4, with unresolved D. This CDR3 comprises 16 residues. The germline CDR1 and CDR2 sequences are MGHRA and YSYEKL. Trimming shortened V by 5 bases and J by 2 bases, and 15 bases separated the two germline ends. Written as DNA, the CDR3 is TGCGCCAGCAGCAAAGGAATCTCGGGGACTAATGAAAAACTGTTTTTT. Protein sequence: CASSKGISGTNEKLFF.

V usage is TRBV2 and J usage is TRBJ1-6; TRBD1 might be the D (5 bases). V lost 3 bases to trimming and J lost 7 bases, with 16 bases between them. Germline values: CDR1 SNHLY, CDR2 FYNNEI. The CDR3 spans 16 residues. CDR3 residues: CASSDPNTGANSPLHF. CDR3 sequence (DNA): TGTGCCAGCAGTGACCCCAACACCGGGGCGAATTCACCCCTCCACTTT.

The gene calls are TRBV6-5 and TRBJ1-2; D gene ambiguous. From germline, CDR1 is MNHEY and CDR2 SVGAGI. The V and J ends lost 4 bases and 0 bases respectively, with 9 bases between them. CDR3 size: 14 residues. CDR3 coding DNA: TGTGCCAGCAGTTTGGACGGAGCTAACTATGGCTACACCTTC. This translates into CASSLDGANYGYTF.

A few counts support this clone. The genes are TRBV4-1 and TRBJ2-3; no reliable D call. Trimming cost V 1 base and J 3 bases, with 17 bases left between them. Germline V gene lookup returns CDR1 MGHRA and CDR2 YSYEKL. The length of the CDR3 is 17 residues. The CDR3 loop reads CASSQGWLGWTTDTQYF. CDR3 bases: TGCGCCAGCAGCCAAGGGTGGCTAGGGTGGACGACAGATACGCAGTATTTT.